A selection of T cell receptor beta chains follows, all from one sample in a study of cytomegalovirus exposure and HLA in healthy donors. The assay was immunoSEQ multiplex PCR, and TCRdb's table has in-frame clones only and misses some. The data contain 56,000 or so clones, approximately 94% of them singletons. Sample: PBMCs. Source of these receptors: a man between 18 and 29 years old in good health and CMV-seronegative. Both conserved end residues are part of each CDR3. Fields, in order: clone size, D gene, J gene, V gene, CDR3 DNA, CDR3 protein. A D gene is named only where the DNA matches it firmly. A clone size is listed for some rows: how often the clone was seen (once, few, many), or a class if it is expanded.

>NA|TRBD1|TRBJ1-2|TRBV6-5
TGTGCCAGCAGTTCGGGACAGGGGGCTCGTGGCTACACCTTC
CASSSGQGARGYTF
>NA|TRBD2|TRBJ2-3|TRBV7-2
TGTGCTCTGACTAGCGGGGGCAGGGGGACGCAGTATTTT
CALTSGGRGTQYF
>NA|TRBD1|TRBJ2-1|TRBV7-3
TGTGCCAGCAGATCCGGGACAGGGAATAATGAGCAGTTCTTC
CASRSGTGNNEQFF
>NA|NA|TRBJ2-3|TRBV18
TGTGCCAGCTCACGGGAAGATTTGGGTGGCAGGGCCTCCACAGATACGCAGTATTTT
CASSREDLGGRASTDTQYF
>NA|NA|TRBJ1-2|TRBV6-5
TGTGCCAGCAGTTATCCGGGGTATGGCTACACCTTC
CASSYPGYGYTF
>NA|TRBD2|TRBJ2-1|TRBV7-9
TGTGCCAGCAGCTTACTGACTAGCGGGAGGAATGAGCAGTTCTTC
CASSLLTSGRNEQFF
>NA|TRBD1|TRBJ1-4|TRBV4-1
TGCGCCAGCACCCAACAGACAGGGGCGGAGAAAAAACTGTTTTTT
CASTQQTGAEKKLFF
>NA|NA|TRBJ1-5|TRBV5-6
TGTGCCAGCAGCAATTGGGGGGGCAATCAGCCCCAGCATTTT
CASSNWGGNQPQHF
>NA|NA|TRBJ1-5|TRBV7-6
TGTGCCAGCAGCTTAGCGCCCGGGGTCGTCCCTAATAGCAATCAGCCCCAGCATTTT
CASSLAPGVVPNSNQPQHF
>NA|TRBD2|TRBJ2-3|TRBV28
TGTGCCTTAGGGTCCGGGAGGGAATTATCAGATACGCAGTATTTT
CALGSGRELSDTQYF
>once|TRBD2|TRBJ2-1|TRBV7-2
TGTGCCAGCAGTAGGCGACTAGCGGGAGGTAGCTCCTACAATGAGCAGTTCTTC
CASSRRLAGGSSYNEQFF
>once|TRBD2|TRBJ2-5|TRBV14
TGTGCCAGCAGCCCACTAGCGGAAGAGACCCAGTACTTC
CASSPLAEETQYF
>NA|TRBD2|TRBJ2-3|TRBV27
TGTGCCAGCAGTAGACGGCGGGGGGCCTTGGGTGATACGCAGTATTTT
CASSRRRGALGDTQYF
>NA|NA|TRBJ2-3|TRBV10-3
TGTGCCACCGGGATGGGAGACGGGGGAGATACGCAGTATTTT
CATGMGDGGDTQYF
>NA|NA|TRBJ1-5|TRBV9
TGTGCCAGCAGCGGAGGGAGCTACAATCAGCCCCAGCATTTT
CASSGGSYNQPQHF
>NA|NA|TRBJ1-5|TRBV7-2
TGTGCCAGCAGCTTACAAGGGGATAGCAATCAGCCCCAGCATTTT
CASSLQGDSNQPQHF
>NA|NA|TRBJ2-3|TRBV9
TGTGCCAGCAGCGTAGGGTGGGGAGCGAGTACGGATACGCAGTATTTT
CASSVGWGASTDTQYF
>NA|NA|TRBJ2-7|TRBV9
TGTGCCAGCAGCGTAGACTCTCGAGAGCAGTACTTC
CASSVDSREQYF
>NA|TRBD2|TRBJ2-7|TRBV6-5
TGTGCCACCACCTATCTAGCGGGAGGGTACGAGCAGTACTTC
CATTYLAGGYEQYF
>once|TRBD2|TRBJ2-5|TRBV6-6
TGTGCCAGCACGGTAGCGGGAGGGCCAGTGACCCAGTACTTC
CASTVAGGPVTQYF
>NA|TRBD2|TRBJ2-4|TRBV19
TGTGCCAGTAGTCCCAGGACTAGCGGGAGTGGCAAAAACATTCAGTACTTC
CASSPRTSGSGKNIQYF
>NA|TRBD2|TRBJ2-2|TRBV6-5
TGTGCCAGCAGAGCGGGACTACCAACTACCGGGGAGCTGTTTTTT
CASRAGLPTTGELFF
>NA|NA|TRBJ1-1|TRBV29-1
TGCAGCGTCGAACATAGTAACACTGAAGCTTTCTTT
CSVEHSNTEAFF
>NA|TRBD2|TRBJ2-7|TRBV5-4
TGTGCCAGCAGCTTTGCTAGCGGGGTAGGCTACGAGCAGTACTTC
CASSFASGVGYEQYF
>once|TRBD1|TRBJ1-5|TRBV6-6
TGTGCCAGCAGTTCAGGGGGCTCTAATCAGCCCCAGCATTTT
CASSSGGSNQPQHF
>NA|TRBD1|TRBJ2-3|TRBV28
TGTGCCAGCAGTTTAGGGACAGGGTTGGATACGCAGTATTTT
CASSLGTGLDTQYF
>NA|TRBD1|TRBJ1-1|TRBV28
TGTGCCAGCACGGACACAGGGGGCGTACAAGGTCATGTGATGAACACTGAAGCTTTCTTT
CASTDTGGVQGHVMNTEAFF
>NA|TRBD2|TRBJ2-7|TRBV15
TGTGCCACCAGCAGAGTGGGTGGGACTAGCGGGACTAGATACTACGAGCAGTACTTC
CATSRVGGTSGTRYYEQYF
>NA|NA|TRBJ2-3|TRBV11-2
TGTGCCAGCAGCTTACTGAGGGAGGAGTTTATAGATACGCAGTATTTT
CASSLLREEFIDTQYF
>NA|NA|TRBJ1-2|TRBV19
TGTGCCAGTAGTATGGGAGCAGGCTACACCTTC
CASSMGAGYTF
>NA|NA|TRBJ1-1|TRBV5-6
TGTGCCAGCAGCTTTGATAGAAGCACTGAAGCTTTCTTT
CASSFDRSTEAFF
>NA|NA|TRBJ2-2|TRBV29-1
TGCAGCGTTGCCCGTGTGAGAGGCACCGGGGAGCTGTTTTTT
CSVARVRGTGELFF
>few|NA|TRBJ2-7|TRBV7-9
TGTGCCAGCAGCTCCGGGACTCATGCCTACGAGCAGTACTTC
CASSSGTHAYEQYF
>once|NA|TRBJ2-7|TRBV27
TGTGCCAGCAGTCCCGCGCAGGACGAGCAGTACTTC
CASSPAQDEQYF
>NA|NA|TRBJ2-1|TRBV19
TGTGCCAGTAGTTACCCCTCAAGAGGTAGCTACAATGAGCAGTTCTTC
CASSYPSRGSYNEQFF
>NA|TRBD1|TRBJ2-1|TRBV11-2
TGTGCCAGCAGCACCCGGGACAGGGACTACAATGAGCAGTTCTTC
CASSTRDRDYNEQFF
>NA|TRBD1|TRBJ2-5|TRBV2
TGTGCCAGCAGGGACAGGGGGCAAGAGACCCAGTACTTC
CASRDRGQETQYF
>NA|NA|TRBJ1-1|TRBV15
TGTGCCACCAGCAGAGACAGGGTCCAGAACACTGAAGCTTTCTTT
CATSRDRVQNTEAFF
>once|NA|TRBJ2-4|TRBV7-2
TGTGCCAGCAGCGTTTCGGGACTTTCTTCTATGAACATTCAGTACTTC
CASSVSGLSSMNIQYF
>NA|TRBD2|TRBJ2-7|TRBV7-2
TGTGCCAGCAGCTTAGCTGGGACTAGCGGGATCTCCTACGAGCAGTACTTC
CASSLAGTSGISYEQYF
>once|NA|TRBJ2-3|TRBV6-5
TGTGCCAGCAGTTACCGGTACCTTGACACAGATACGCAGTATTTT
CASSYRYLDTDTQYF
>once|NA|TRBJ2-3|TRBV7-9
TGTGCCAGCAGCTTAGTTACGGGTCCGGATACGCAGTATTTT
CASSLVTGPDTQYF
>NA|NA|TRBJ2-3|TRBV6-4
TGTGCCAGCAGCGACAACAGGGCAGATACGCAGTATTTT
CASSDNRADTQYF
>NA|NA|TRBJ2-3|TRBV28
TGTGCCAGCAGTACCAAGCGGGTCGGCACAGATACGCAGTATTTT
CASSTKRVGTDTQYF
>NA|TRBD2|TRBJ2-1|TRBV14
TGTGCCAGCAGCCTTAGCGGGATTAGCGGCCAGCCCGGACACAATGAGCAGTTCTTC
CASSLSGISGQPGHNEQFF
>NA|NA|TRBJ2-1|TRBV5-4
TGTGCCAGCAGCTTGGGTCAGCGGTACGACAATGAGCAGTTCTTC
CASSLGQRYDNEQFF